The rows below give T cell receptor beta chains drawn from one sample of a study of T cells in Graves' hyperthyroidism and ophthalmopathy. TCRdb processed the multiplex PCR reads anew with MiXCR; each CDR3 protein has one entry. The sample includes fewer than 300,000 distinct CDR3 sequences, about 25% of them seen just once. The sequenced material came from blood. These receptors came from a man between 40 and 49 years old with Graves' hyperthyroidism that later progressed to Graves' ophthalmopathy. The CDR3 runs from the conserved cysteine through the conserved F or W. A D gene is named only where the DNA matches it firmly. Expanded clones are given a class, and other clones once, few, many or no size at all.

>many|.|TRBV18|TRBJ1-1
TGTGCCAGCTCACCGACAGCCCTCCGGGGCACTGAAGCTTTCTTT
CASSPTALRGTEAFF
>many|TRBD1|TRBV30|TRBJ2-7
TGTGCCTGGACCCGGACAGGGTTTATATTTGAGCAGTACTTC
CAWTRTGFIFEQYF
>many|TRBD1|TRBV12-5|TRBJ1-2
TGTGCTAGTGGGCCACAGGGGTCGGGCTATGGCTACACCTTC
CASGPQGSGYGYTF
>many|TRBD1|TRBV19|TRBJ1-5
TGTGCCAGTAGTACCGGACAGGGGAGCGGGCAGCCCCAGCATTTT
CASSTGQGSGQPQHF
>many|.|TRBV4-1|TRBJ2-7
TGCGCCAGCAGCCAAGAGGGGAATTCCCTTGAGGAGCAGTACTTC
CASSQEGNSLEEQYF
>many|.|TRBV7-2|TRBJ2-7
TGTGCCAGCAGCTTAGTGGCCTCCTCCTACGAGCAGTACTTC
CASSLVASSYEQYF
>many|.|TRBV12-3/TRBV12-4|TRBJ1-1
TGTGCCAGCAGTTTGTCTTCATTGAACACTGAAGCTTTCTTT
CASSLSSLNTEAFF
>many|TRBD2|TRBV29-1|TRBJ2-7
TGCAGCGTTGCGGGGGAGGGCCTTCCCTACGAGCAGTACTTC
CSVAGEGLPYEQYF
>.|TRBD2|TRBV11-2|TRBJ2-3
TGTGCCAGCAGCTTCCCCTTTCGGACGGGAGGGACCGATACGCAGTATTTT
CASSFPFRTGGTDTQYF
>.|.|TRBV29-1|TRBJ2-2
TGCAGCGCCGTTACCCCAGGAATGGGGACCGGGGAGCTGTTTTTT
CSAVTPGMGTGELFF
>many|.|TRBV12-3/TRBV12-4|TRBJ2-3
TGTGCCAGCAGTTCCAACCGGGCCCTCGGGAGCACAGATACGCAGTATTTT
CASSSNRALGSTDTQYF
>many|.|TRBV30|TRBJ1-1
TGTGCCTGGGCCGGGACACTATACACTGAAGCTTTCTTT
CAWAGTLYTEAFF
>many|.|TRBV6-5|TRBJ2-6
TGTGCCAGCAGTTTAACGGGACACTTCTCTGGGGCCAACGTCCTGACTTTC
CASSLTGHFSGANVLTF
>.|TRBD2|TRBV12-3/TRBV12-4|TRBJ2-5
TGTGCCAGCAGTGGTTCGGGACTAGCGGGCGGAGAGACCCAGTACTTC
CASSGSGLAGGETQYF
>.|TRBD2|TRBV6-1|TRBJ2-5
TGTGCCAGCAGGGATAGCGGGAGGGCCGGTGGAGAGACCCAGTACTTC
CASRDSGRAGGETQYF
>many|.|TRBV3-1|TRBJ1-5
TGTGCCAGCAGCCAAGTTAGCAATCAGCCCCAGCATTTT
CASSQVSNQPQHF
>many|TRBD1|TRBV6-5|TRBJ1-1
TGTGCCAGCAAGACAGGGACCACTGAAGCTTTCTTT
CASKTGTTEAFF
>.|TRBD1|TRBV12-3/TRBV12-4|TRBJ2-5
TGTGCCAGCAGTAATAGACAGGGCAGGCAAGAGACCCAGTACTTC
CASSNRQGRQETQYF
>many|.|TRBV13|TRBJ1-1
TGTGCCAGCAGCTTTCGAACGGGGGTGAACACTGAAGCTTTCTTT
CASSFRTGVNTEAFF
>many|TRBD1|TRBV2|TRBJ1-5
TGTGCCAGCAGGGGGTGGGGACAGGGAACGGGTCAGCCCCAGCATTTT
CASRGWGQGTGQPQHF
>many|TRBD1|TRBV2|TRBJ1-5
TGTGCCAGCAATCCACTGGACAGGCGCAATCAGCCCCAGCATTTT
CASNPLDRRNQPQHF
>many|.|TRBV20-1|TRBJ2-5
TGCAGTGCTAGACGACCCTTCCAAAGGGGTAGAGAGACCCAGTACTTC
CSARRPFQRGRETQYF
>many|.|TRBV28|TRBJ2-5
TGTGCCAGCAGTGCGGACAGTAGGGAGACCCAGTACTTC
CASSADSRETQYF
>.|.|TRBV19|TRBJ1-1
TGTGCCAGTAGTCTGGACGAAGCTGAAGCTTTCTTT
CASSLDEAEAFF
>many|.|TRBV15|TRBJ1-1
TGTGCCACCAGCAAGAGGGGGGGGAACACTGAAGCTTTCTTT
CATSKRGGNTEAFF
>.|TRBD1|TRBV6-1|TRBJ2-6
TGTGCCAGCAGTGAAGAGGGACAGTCATTCTCTGGGGCCAACGTCCTGACTTTC
CASSEEGQSFSGANVLTF
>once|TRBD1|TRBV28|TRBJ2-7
TGTGCCAGCAGCCCTCCCCGGGACAGGATCCCCTACGAGCAGTACTTC
CASSPPRDRIPYEQYF
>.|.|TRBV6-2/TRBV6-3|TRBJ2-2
TGTGCCAGCAACCACCGGCCAAAATTTTTACTCGCGAACACCGGGGAGCTGTTTTTT
CASNHRPKFLLANTGELFF
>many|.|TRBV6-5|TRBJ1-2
TGTGCCAGCAGTTACTCGATCCCGGACAGTATTAACTATGGCTACACCTTC
CASSYSIPDSINYGYTF
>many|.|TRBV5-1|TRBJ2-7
TGCGCCAGCAGCTTGGCCCCGGGTGGTCCCTACGAGCAGTACTTC
CASSLAPGGPYEQYF
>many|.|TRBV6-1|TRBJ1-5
TGTGCCAGCAGGGAAAATAGCAATCAGCCCCAGCATTTT
CASRENSNQPQHF
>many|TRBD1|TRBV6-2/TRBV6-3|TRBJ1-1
TGTGCCAGCAGTTACGGAGCAGGGGGAATGAACACTGAAGCTTTCTTT
CASSYGAGGMNTEAFF
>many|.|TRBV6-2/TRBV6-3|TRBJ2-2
TGTGCCAGCGTTAACGGGAGGAACACCGGGGAGCTGTTTTTT
CASVNGRNTGELFF
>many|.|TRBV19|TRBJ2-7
TGTGCCAGTAGTATACGGCCAGCCGGGGTCTACGAGCAGTACTTC
CASSIRPAGVYEQYF
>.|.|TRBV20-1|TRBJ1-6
TGCAGTGCCCCGGACGGACTGTCTTTAGCCCTCCACTTT
CSAPDGLSLALHF
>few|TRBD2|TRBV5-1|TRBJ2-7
TGCGCCAGCAGGCCGACTAGCCAGAGCTCCTACGAGCAGTACTTC
CASRPTSQSSYEQYF
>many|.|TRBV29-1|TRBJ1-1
TGCAGCGTTGATCAAGGGCAGTGGGACACTGAAGCTTTCTTT
CSVDQGQWDTEAFF
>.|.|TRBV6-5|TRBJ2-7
TGTGCCAGCAGTTACTGGCAGGACGAGCAGTACTTC
CASSYWQDEQYF
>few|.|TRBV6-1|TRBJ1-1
TGTGCCAGCAGTCAAGGACTTATGAACACTGAAGCTTTCTTT
CASSQGLMNTEAFF
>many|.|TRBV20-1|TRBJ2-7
TGCAGTGCTAGAGATCCTGGACGGTTCAACGAGCAGTACTTC
CSARDPGRFNEQYF
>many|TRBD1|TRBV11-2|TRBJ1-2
TGTGCCAGCAGCTTAGGACAGGGATCGGATGGCTACACCTTC
CASSLGQGSDGYTF
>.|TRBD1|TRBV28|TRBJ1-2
TGTGCCAGCAGTCCCCTCGGGACAGTCGAGTTGTATGGCTACACCTTC
CASSPLGTVELYGYTF
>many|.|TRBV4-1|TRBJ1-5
TGCGCCAGCAGCCAAGGTAACTCGGGCAATCAGCCCCAGCATTTT
CASSQGNSGNQPQHF
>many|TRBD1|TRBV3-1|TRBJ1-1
TGTGCCAGCAGCCGACAGGGGCCGGACACTGAAGCTTTCTTT
CASSRQGPDTEAFF
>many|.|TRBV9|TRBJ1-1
TGTGCCAGCAGCGTAGCTCCTGACCCCACTGAAGCTTTCTTT
CASSVAPDPTEAFF
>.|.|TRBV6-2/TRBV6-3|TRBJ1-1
TGTGCCAGCAGCCGTACAGGGAGGGTCGGAGCTTTCTTT
CASSRTGRVGAFF
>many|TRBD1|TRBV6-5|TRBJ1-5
TGTGCCAGCAGGACTATGGGACAGGGAGATCAGCCCCAGCATTTT
CASRTMGQGDQPQHF
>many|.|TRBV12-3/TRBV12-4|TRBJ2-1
TGTGCCAGCAGTAGGGAGGGGGCGAATGAGCAGTTCTTC
CASSREGANEQFF